The present T cell receptor beta chain was sequenced within a study of Ad26.COV2.S vaccination and SARS-CoV-2 variants. Study details: Sample donor was a member of the COV1001 Ad26.COV2.S trial arm.

CDR1 MNHEY and CDR2 SVGAGI come from the germline V gene. The CDR3 loop spans 14 amino acids. V was shortened by 7 bases and J by 0 bases, with 7 bases between the two germline ends. The treatment: 15 to 20 received Ad26.COV2.S at low or high dose, single or two shots; several received placebo; per-sample allocation not given. Sampling was performed 63 days after the first vaccine or placebo injection. TCRdb's table, derived via immunoSEQ multiplex PCR, lists solely in-frame clones and lacks some. The sample records about 350,000 clones, about 88% being singletons. The chain uses TRBV6-5 and TRBJ2-6; tentative D call: TRBD1 (5 bases). This sequence originates from a person between 18 and 65 years old who received the Ad26.COV2.S COVID-19 vaccine or a placebo. Material: peripheral blood, obtained in a trial of Ad26.COV2.S vaccine versus placebo. CDR3 sequence: CASTDSSGANVLTF. The CDR3 coding sequence is TGTGCCAGCACCGACAGCTCTGGGGCCAACGTCCTGACTTTC.